This TCR beta chain was recovered during a study of human T cells and chemical hapten exposure (TCRdb year 2021). Looking at the study overall: The libraries were sequenced as a pool, and the TCR yield per sample differed mostly because of small variations in library volumes within the pool. Peripheral blood TCR repertoire changes were tracked in vivo in alopecia patients during primary and secondary sensitization to the hapten diphenylcyclopropenone (DPC).

The paper's findings and limits, for the study overall: Repeated subsampling changed both the strength of the expansion versus patch-test correlation and the threshold at which the correlation became significant. No change with DPC sensitization was found in the number of TCRs above 1 in 1000 frequency, and no evidence of global repertoire structure alterations was found.

The CDR3 starts with the cysteine, ends with the phenylalanine, and has 16 residues. This entry keeps only the CDR3 DNA: 48 bases, framed from base 1. CDR1 and CDR2, looked up from the germline V gene, are MNHEY and SVGEGT. The trim is 5 bases for V and 0 bases for J, with a gap of 16 bases between the germline ends. This clonotype was seen many times. No cognate antigen has been identified for it. Base qualities are not recorded, but no much larger clone differs from it by a single base. Library preparation attached unique molecular identifiers to individual cDNA molecules for quantitative, reproducible TCR counting. For every blood RNA sample, sequencing covered both the TCR alpha and TCR beta chains. On the study's bioinformatics: A median of roughly 98,000 TCRs per sample was observed, with a range of about 23,224 to 690,600. V, J and CDR3 annotation of the TCR reads was carried out using the Decombinator software suite. For the PS versus PT1 abundance plots, all samples were subsampled to the same number of TCRs (28,000). Expanded TCRs were defined as absent before sensitization and observed at least eight times at the 2-week time point. TCRdb reprocessed the public reads (quality trimming at Q25 with fastp, clone calling with MiXCR) and kept in-frame beta chains. Every distinct CDR3 protein forms one entry, paired with its most common genes and DNA. The V and J calls, along with clone size, are taken from TCRdb and not from the paper's own processing. This sample holds 95,000 to 150,000 distinct CDR3 sequences; 8.5% were observed only once. Of the sample, 1.4% falls within the top ten clones.

Total RNA was extracted from unfractionated whole blood that had been collected in Tempus Blood RNA tubes. Roughly 5 healthy volunteers were used as TCR sequencing controls and were bled at day 0, 2 weeks and 6 weeks. The sequence was obtained from a human donor in good health. Some clones in this sample may be carry-over from other donors' samples. Donor details come from another sample of the same person, matched by shared clones. Sequenced sample: whole blood. The receptor chain draws on TRBV6-2 or TRBV6-3 and TRBJ1-1; the D segment cannot be called with confidence. The DNA sequence is as follows: TGTGCCAGCAGTAGACTCACAAGGAGGCTGAACACTGAAGCTTTCTTT. It encodes CASSRLTRRLNTEAFF.